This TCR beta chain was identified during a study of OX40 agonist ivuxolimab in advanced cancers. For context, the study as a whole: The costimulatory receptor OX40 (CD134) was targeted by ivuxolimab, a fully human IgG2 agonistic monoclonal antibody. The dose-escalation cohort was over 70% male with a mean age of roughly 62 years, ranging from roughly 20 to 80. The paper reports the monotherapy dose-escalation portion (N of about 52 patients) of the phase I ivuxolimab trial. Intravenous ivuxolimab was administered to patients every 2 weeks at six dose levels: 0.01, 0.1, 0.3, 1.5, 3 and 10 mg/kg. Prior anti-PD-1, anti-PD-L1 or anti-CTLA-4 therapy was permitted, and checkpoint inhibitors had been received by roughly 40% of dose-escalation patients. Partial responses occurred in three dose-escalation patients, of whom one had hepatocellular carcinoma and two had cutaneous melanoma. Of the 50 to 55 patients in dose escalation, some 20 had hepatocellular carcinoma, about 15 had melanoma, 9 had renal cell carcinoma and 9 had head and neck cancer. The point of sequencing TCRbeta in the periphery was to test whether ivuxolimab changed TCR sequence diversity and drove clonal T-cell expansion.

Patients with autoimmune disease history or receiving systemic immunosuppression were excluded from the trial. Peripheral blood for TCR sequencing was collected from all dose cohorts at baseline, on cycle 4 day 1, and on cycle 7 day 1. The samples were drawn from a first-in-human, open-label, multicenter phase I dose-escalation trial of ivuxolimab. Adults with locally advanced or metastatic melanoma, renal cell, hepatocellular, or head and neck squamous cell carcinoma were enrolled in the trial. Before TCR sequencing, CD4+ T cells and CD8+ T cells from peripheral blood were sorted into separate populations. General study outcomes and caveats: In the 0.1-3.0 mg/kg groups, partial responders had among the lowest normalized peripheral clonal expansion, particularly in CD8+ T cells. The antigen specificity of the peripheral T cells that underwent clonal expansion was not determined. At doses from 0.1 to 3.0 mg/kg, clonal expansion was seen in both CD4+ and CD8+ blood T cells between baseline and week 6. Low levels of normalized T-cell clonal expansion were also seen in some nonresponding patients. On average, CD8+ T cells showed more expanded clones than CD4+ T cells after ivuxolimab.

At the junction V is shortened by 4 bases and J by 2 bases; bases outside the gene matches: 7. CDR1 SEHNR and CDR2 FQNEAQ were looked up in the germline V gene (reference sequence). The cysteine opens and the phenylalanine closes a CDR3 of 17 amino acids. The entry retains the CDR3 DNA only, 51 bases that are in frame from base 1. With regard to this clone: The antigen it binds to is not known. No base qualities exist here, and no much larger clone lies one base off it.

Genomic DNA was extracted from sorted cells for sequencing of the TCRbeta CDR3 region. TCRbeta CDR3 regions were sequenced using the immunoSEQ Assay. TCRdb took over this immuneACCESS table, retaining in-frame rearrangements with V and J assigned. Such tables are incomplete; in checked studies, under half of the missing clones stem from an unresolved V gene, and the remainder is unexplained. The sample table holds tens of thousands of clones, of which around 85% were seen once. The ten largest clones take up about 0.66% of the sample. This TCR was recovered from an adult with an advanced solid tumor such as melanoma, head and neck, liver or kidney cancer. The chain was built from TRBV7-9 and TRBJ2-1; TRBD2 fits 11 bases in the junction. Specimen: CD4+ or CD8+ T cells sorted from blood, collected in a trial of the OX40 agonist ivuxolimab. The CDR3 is CASSSGGLAVTYNEQFF. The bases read TGTGCCAGCAGCTCGGGGGGACTAGCGGTTACCTACAATGAGCAGTTCTTC.